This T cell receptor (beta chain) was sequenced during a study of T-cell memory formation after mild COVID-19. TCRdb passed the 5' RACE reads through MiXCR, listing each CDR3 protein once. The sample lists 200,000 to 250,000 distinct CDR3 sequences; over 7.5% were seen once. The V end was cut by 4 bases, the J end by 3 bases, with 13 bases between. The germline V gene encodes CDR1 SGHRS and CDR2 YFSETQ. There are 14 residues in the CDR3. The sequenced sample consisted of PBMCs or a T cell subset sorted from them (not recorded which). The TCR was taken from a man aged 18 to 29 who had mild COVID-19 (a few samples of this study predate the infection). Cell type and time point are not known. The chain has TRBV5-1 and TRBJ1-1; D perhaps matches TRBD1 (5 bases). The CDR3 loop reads CASSLMLGDTEAFF. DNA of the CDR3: TGCGCCAGCAGCCTGATGCTGGGGGACACTGAAGCTTTCTTT.